The rows below give T cell receptor beta chains drawn from one sample of a study of T-cell reconstitution after alpha-beta-depleted transplantation in children. TCRdb independently ran MiXCR on the PCR reads; one entry per CDR3 protein. The sample contains about 600,000 distinct CDR3 sequences, approximately 13% of which appear only once. The source material was PBMCs, mostly from graft donor cells, sampled 360 days after TCRalphabeta/CD19-depleted stem cell transplant. These TCRs come from a male patient under 18 who had a stem cell transplant for acute myeloid leukemia, so the T cells may come from the graft donor. Each CDR3 is given with its conserved first and last residue. D genes are given only for firm matches.

d_call	v_call	j_call	cdr3_aa
.	TRBV20-1	TRBJ2-1	CSARDRSRSMYEQFF
TRBD2	TRBV2	TRBJ2-1	CASSPHGLAVQGEQFF
.	TRBV29-1	TRBJ1-1	CSVGLKGQGATEAFF
.	TRBV11-2	TRBJ2-2	CASILEANTGELFF
.	TRBV29-1	TRBJ2-2	CSVVLYTGELFF
.	TRBV29-1	TRBJ2-7	CSVIPPSSYEQYF
TRBD1	TRBV20-1	TRBJ1-1	CSARVSQGAEAFF
.	TRBV11-1	TRBJ2-5	CASGRQQETQYF
TRBD1	TRBV12-3/TRBV12-4	TRBJ1-6	CASSPGTVNSPLHF
TRBD2	TRBV5-4	TRBJ2-1	CASSLASGLVDEQFF
.	TRBV10-3	TRBJ2-1	CATRGGDDEQFF
TRBD2	TRBV3-1	TRBJ2-1	CASSQDGGRRNEQFF
.	TRBV4-2	TRBJ2-4	CASSQDPPGAVKNIQYF
.	TRBV9	TRBJ2-1	CASSPQPNEQFF
.	TRBV6-6	TRBJ2-7	CASRPGHPYEQYF
TRBD2	TRBV18	TRBJ2-1	CASSPKREAVGNEQFF
TRBD1	TRBV9	TRBJ1-1	CASSTGVVDRGSEAFF
.	TRBV24-1	TRBJ2-7	CATSQRIISYEQYF
TRBD2	TRBV7-6	TRBJ2-3	CASSLGGRAKDTQYF
.	TRBV20-1	TRBJ1-1	CSARDGRANTEAFF
.	TRBV18	TRBJ1-4	CASSPSLTESNEKLFF
.	TRBV25-1	TRBJ2-3	CATLYEFTDTQYF
.	TRBV9	TRBJ2-7	CASSANTYEQYF
.	TRBV4-3	TRBJ2-3	CASSPRWLANTDTQYF
TRBD2	TRBV20-1	TRBJ2-5	CSLGLVGETQYF
.	TRBV25-1	TRBJ2-7	CASSDRKVLSSYEQYF
.	TRBV11-1	TRBJ2-3	CASSHPWGNIPNSTDTQYF
.	TRBV28	TRBJ2-5	CASKPRGTFQETQYF
.	TRBV6-5	TRBJ2-7	CASSYSRLHLYEQYF
.	TRBV19	TRBJ2-1	CASSIGWHTSYNEQFF
.	TRBV12-3/TRBV12-4	TRBJ2-3	CASSLFGHKTDTQYF
.	TRBV27	TRBJ2-3	CASSFRGRWHDTQYF
TRBD2	TRBV5-4	TRBJ2-3	CASHKSGRAPDTQYF
.	TRBV7-3	TRBJ2-1	CASSFLQPNTYNEQFF
.	TRBV20-1	TRBJ2-7	CSARDHRRLTSYEQYF
TRBD2	TRBV3-1	TRBJ2-2	CASSQELAIGTGELFF
.	TRBV12-3/TRBV12-4	TRBJ1-1	CASSSPMPRGTEAFF
.	TRBV6-2/TRBV6-3	TRBJ2-7	CASSYVPGSPYEQYF
.	TRBV4-2	TRBJ2-5	CASSRGDLASQETQYF
TRBD2	TRBV5-1	TRBJ2-2	CASSDGLGPVGELFF
TRBD1	TRBV10-3	TRBJ2-5	CAISQTGEETQYF